Below, 8 T cell receptor beta chains from the same sample are listed, as sequenced in a study of CD8+ T cells in alopecia areata. Sorting used CD4, CD8alpha, NKG2D, NKG2ACE and other markers on pooled cutaneous lymph node cells. TCR sequencing used cDNA made by reverse transcription of extracted RNA. Sequencing used immunoSEQ multiplex PCR; TCRdb keeps in-frame clones, though not all of them. The profile covers around 290,000 clones, none occurring a single time. Material: CD4+ T cells sorted from a lymph node. The receptors come from a C3H/HeJ mouse with alopecia areata. Strain haplotype (MHC): H2-k.

A word on this clone: Gene labels here are mouse ones. The read terminates 4 residues before the CDR3 end, so the remaining end is supplied by the germline J gene. The gene calls are TRBV13-1 and TRBJ2-1; TRBD1 agrees at 8 bases. V dropped 3 bases and J dropped 1; count of bases not matched to a gene: 3. The germline gives CDR1 NSHNY, CDR2 SYGAGN. This CDR3 contains 15 residues. The CDR3 is CASSGRDRNYAEQFF. The sequenced CDR3 bases are TGTGCCAGCAGTGGGAGGGACAGGAACTATGCT.

This clone was recorded a few times. Germline and genes here are mouse. The CDR3 end falls 4 residues outside the read, so it is completed with the germline J gene. The chain has TRBV3 and TRBJ2-7; D is perhaps TRBD1 (5 bases). CDR3 length: 12 amino acids. Germline V lookup: CDR1 SNHLY, CDR2 FYNGKV (reference sequence). The part of the CDR3 DNA that was read is TGTGCCAGCAGCTTCCAGGGTTAT. This sequence encodes CASSFQGY. The entire CDR3 protein reads CASSFQGYEQYF.

This clone has a handful of counts. The gene names here belong to mouse. The CDR3 here is CASSGSNSYNSPLYF. The CDR3 bases that were read are TGTGCCAGCAGTGGTAGTAATTCCTATAATTCGCCC. The V and J genes are TRBV13-3 and TRBJ1-6; D uncertain. The read ends 3 residues early relative to the CDR3; the germline J gene fills the gap. Being an ORF, TRBJ1-6 has a function that is uncertain. The CDR3 runs 15 residues. Trimming removed 3 bases at V and 0 bases at J, with 7 bases between. CDR1 and CDR2 from the germline V gene are NNHDY and SYVADS.

In regard to this clone: Gene and germline names: mouse. The read halts 4 residues ahead of the CDR3 end, with the missing end drawn from the germline J gene. This chain links TRBV13-1 with TRBJ2-7; 10 nucleotides align to TRBD2. Germline CDR1 is NSHNY and CDR2 is SYGAGN. The CDR3 is 15 residues long. Germline trimming cut 0 bases from V and 2 bases from J; bases unmatched to any gene: 2. The CDR3 here is CASSDVWGGAYEQYF. The part of the CDR3 DNA that was read is TGTGCCAGCAGTGATGTCTGGGGGGGCGCCTAT.

This clone turned up a few times. Any gene name here is a mouse gene name. From the germline J gene comes the end of the CDR3, since the read stops 4 residues before it. This chain uses TRBV19 with TRBJ2-4; 14 positions match TRBD2. The V segment lost 2 bases and the J segment 2 bases; nucleotides outside the gene matches: 4. Germline lookup yields CDR1 FNHDT and CDR2 SITEND (reference sequence). The CDR3 extends over 17 amino acids. CDR3 DNA, as far as it was read: TGTGCCAGCAGTATCGAGGGACTGGGGGGGCTTCAAAAC. This translates into CASSIEGLGGLQN. The full CDR3 protein is CASSIEGLGGLQNTLYF.

This clone was observed a handful of times. The germline and genes are mouse ones. The read stops 4 residues short of the end of the CDR3; the missing end is completed from the germline J gene. The sample contains more than one DNA sequence encoding this CDR3. The genes are TRBV1 and TRBJ2-7; the match to TRBD2 covers 11 bases. Looked up from germline, CDR1 is NSQYPW and CDR2 is LRSPGD (reference sequence). This CDR3 has 13 residues. The covered CDR3 bases are TGCACCTGCAGTGGACTGGGGGGGTAT. Translation: CTCSGLGGY. The whole CDR3 is CTCSGLGGYEQYF.

This clone has a count of ten or more. The gene names given are mouse names. The read ends 4 residues before the CDR3 terminus; that terminus is restored from the germline J gene. Other DNA sequences of this sample code for an identical CDR3. The V and J genes are TRBV31 and TRBJ1-2; TRBD1 matches 8 bases. The CDR3 loop spans 13 amino acids. The V gene's germline CDR1 is GKSSPN and CDR2 SITVG. The part of the CDR3 DNA that was read is TGTGCCTGGAGTCTCAGGGGGCGGTCC. Amino acids: CAWSLRGRS. The full CDR3 protein reads CAWSLRGRSDYTF.

To note about this clone: These gene names are mouse names. The observed sequence ends 4 residues before the CDR3 terminus, with the missing tail filled in from the germline J gene. The genes are TRBV19 and TRBJ2-2; 10 bases are a match to TRBD2. The germline V gene encodes CDR1 FNHDT and CDR2 SITEND (reference sequence). V trimming: 4 bases; J trimming: 4 bases; junction bases outside the gene matches: 4. The CDR3 consists of 15 residues. CDR3 in amino acids: CASSVRDWGTGQLYF. The part of the CDR3 DNA that was read is TGTGCCAGCAGTGTCCGGGACTGGGGCACCGGG.